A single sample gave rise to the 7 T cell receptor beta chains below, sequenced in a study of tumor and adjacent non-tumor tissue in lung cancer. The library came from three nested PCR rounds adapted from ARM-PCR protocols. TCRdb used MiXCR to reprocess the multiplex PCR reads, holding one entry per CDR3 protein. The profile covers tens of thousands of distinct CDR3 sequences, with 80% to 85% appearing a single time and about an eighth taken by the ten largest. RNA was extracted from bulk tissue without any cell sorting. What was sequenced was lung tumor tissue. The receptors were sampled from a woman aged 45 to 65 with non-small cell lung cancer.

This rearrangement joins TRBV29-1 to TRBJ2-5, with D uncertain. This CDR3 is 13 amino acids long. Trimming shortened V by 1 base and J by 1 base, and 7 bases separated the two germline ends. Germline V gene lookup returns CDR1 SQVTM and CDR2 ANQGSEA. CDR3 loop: CSVEGDIQETQYF. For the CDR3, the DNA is TGCAGCGTTGAAGGTGACATCCAAGAGACCCAGTACTTC.

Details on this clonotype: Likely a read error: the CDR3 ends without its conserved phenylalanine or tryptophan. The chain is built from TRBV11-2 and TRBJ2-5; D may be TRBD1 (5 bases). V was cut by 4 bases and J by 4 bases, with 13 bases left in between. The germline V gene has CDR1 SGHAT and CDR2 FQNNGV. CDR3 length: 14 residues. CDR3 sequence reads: CASSSGHTRETQYL. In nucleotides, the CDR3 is TGTGCCAGCAGCTCCGGACATACCCGAGAGACCCAGTACCTC.

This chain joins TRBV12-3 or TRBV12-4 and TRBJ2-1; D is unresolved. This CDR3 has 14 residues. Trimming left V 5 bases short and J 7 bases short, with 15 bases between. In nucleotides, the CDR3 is TGTGCCAGCAGTCCCCCTGTGACGGCGAATGAGCAGTTCTTC. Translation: CASSPPVTANEQFF.

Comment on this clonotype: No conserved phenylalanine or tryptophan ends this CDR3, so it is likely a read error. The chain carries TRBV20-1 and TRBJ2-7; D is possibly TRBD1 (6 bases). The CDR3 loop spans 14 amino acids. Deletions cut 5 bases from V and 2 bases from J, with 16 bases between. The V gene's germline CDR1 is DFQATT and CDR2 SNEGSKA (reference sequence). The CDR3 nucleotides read TGCAGTGCTCGCGAAACAGGGATGGCCTACGAGCAGTACCTC. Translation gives CSARETGMAYEQYL.

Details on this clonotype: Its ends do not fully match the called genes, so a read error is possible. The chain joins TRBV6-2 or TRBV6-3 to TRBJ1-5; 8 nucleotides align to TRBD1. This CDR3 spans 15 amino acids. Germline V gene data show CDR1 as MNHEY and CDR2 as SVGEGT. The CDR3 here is CARSPRTGINRPQHF. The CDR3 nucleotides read TGTGCCAGAAGTCCCCGGACAGGGATCAATCGGCCCCAGCATTTT.

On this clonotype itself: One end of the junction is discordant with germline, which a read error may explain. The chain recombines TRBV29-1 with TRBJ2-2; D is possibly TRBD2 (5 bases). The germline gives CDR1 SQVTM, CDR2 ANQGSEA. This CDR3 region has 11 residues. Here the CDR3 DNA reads TGCAGCGTTCGTAAGACCTGGGAGATGTTTTTT. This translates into CSVRKTWEMFF.

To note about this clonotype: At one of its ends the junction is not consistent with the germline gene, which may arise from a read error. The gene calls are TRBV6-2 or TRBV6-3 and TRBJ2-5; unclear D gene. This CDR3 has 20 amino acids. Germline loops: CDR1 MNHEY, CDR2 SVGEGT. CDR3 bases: TGTGCTAACAGTTACAATTACCGGCAGGAAACGACTGTCCCCCAAGAGACCCAATACTTC. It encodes CANSYNYRQETTVPQETQYF.